The 18 T cell receptor beta chains below all came from one sample that was sequenced in a study of blood T cell repertoires in COVID-19. Method: immunoSEQ multiplex PCR; TCRdb's copy keeps in-frame clones and lacks some. The repertoire holds over 150,000 clones, with around four fifths as singletons. The material sequenced was peripheral blood. Receptors originate from an older man with acute or convalescent COVID-19.

This clone was detected only a few times. V and J are TRBV11-3 and TRBJ2-7; D possibly corresponds to TRBD2 (7 bases). Germline CDR1 is SGHNT and CDR2 is YENEEA. The ends were cut back, 9 bases at V and 6 bases at J, with 18 bases in the middle. The CDR3 spans 13 residues. The CDR3 protein is CASYQGREPEQYF. CDR3 in DNA: TGTGCCAGTTACCAGGGGCGGGAGCCCGAGCAGTACTTC.

This clone has more than one count but fewer than ten. The J gene is TRBJ1-1, the V gene TRBV5-1, with D hard to call. Germline lookup yields CDR1 SGHRS and CDR2 YFSETQ. The CDR3 totals 16 residues. Trimming pared 1 base from V and 0 bases from J, leaving 13 bases between. DNA of the CDR3: TGCGCCAGCAGCTTGCAGCGGGGAGATTTGAACACTGAAGCTTTCTTT. Translating gives CASSLQRGDLNTEAFF.

V gene TRBV10-2 combines with J gene TRBJ2-1; 15 nucleotides line up with TRBD2. V lost 4 bases, J lost 9 bases, and 10 bases stayed unmatched. This CDR3 is 17 amino acids long. Germline V gene data show CDR1 as WSHSY and CDR2 as SAAADI. The CDR3, as DNA: TGCGCCAGCAGTGCCCTTGGGGGACTAGCGGGGGGTAGTGAGCAGTTCTTC. It encodes CASSALGGLAGGSEQFF.

This CDR3 is CASSLDNAVNTEAFF. In DNA form, the CDR3 reads TGTGCCAGCAGCTTAGACAATGCAGTGAACACTGAAGCTTTCTTT. The J gene is TRBJ1-1, the V gene TRBV7-2; D unclear. This CDR3 spans 15 amino acids. Trimming pared 1 base from V and 0 bases from J, leaving 9 bases between. CDR1 and CDR2 (germline): SGHTA, FQGNSA.

V usage is TRBV6-2 or TRBV6-3 and J usage is TRBJ2-7; TRBD2 aligns across 12 bases. Per germline, CDR1 MNHEY and CDR2 SVGEGT. CDR3 length equals 16 residues. V was pared by 6 bases and J by 1 base, with 7 bases of the junction left unmatched. The DNA of the CDR3 is TGTGCCAGCAGCCCGAGACTAGCGGGGGTATCCTACGAGCAGTACTTC. Residues: CASSPRLAGVSYEQYF.

The chain links TRBV27 to TRBJ1-2; tentatively, D is TRBD1 (6 bases). The CDR3 has 14 amino acids. Germline V gene data show CDR1 as MNHEY and CDR2 as SMNVEV (reference sequence). Trimming took off 10 bases at V and 2 bases at J, with 17 bases between the two ends. CDR3 DNA: TGTGCCACCTCCCCGGCGGACAGCAACTATGGCTACACCTTC. It translates to CATSPADSNYGYTF.

The chain joins TRBV29-1 to TRBJ2-7, with 9 bases that match TRBD2. Germline V gives CDR1 SQVTM, CDR2 ANQGSEA. V trimming: 6 bases; J trimming: 3 bases; junction bases outside the gene matches: 9. The CDR3 is made up of 14 amino acids. The CDR3 sequence: CSVGGAGGNYEQYF. Here the CDR3 DNA reads TGCAGCGTCGGTGGAGCGGGAGGAAACTACGAGCAGTACTTC.

This clone was detected ten times or more. The chain carries TRBV7-9 and TRBJ1-5, with 9 positions matching TRBD1. Germline-derived CDR1 and CDR2 are SEHNR and FQNEAQ (reference sequence). CDR3 size: 15 residues. V trimming: 3 bases; J trimming: 4 bases; junction bases outside the gene matches: 4. The CDR3 is CASSFTGGPNQPQHF. In nucleotides, the CDR3 is TGTGCCAGCAGCTTTACAGGGGGCCCGAATCAGCCCCAGCATTTT.

Many counts were recorded for this clone. The chain carries TRBV20-1 and TRBJ1-2; TRBD1 might be the D (5 bases). This CDR3 is 15 amino acids long. Between the trimmed V and J ends, which lost 3 bases and 1 base, there was a span of 15 bases. CDR1 DFQATT and CDR2 SNEGSKA come from the germline V gene (reference sequence). CDR3 in amino acids: CSASDYRRLNYGYTF. CDR3 nucleotide sequence: TGCAGTGCTAGTGACTACAGGAGACTTAACTATGGCTACACCTTC.

The V call is TRBV19, the J call TRBJ2-5, with D tentatively TRBD1 (6 bases). V was trimmed by 6 bases and J by 1 base, leaving 12 bases between them. This CDR3 comprises 14 residues. From germline, CDR1 is LNHDA and CDR2 SQIVND (reference sequence). Here the CDR3 DNA reads TGTGCCAGTAGCCAGGGGACCACCCAAGAGACCCAGTACTTC. It yields the protein CASSQGTTQETQYF.

This rearrangement joins TRBV19 to TRBJ1-1; 9 bases map to TRBD1. After removal of 4 bases from V and 1 base from J, the junction contained 7 bases not matched to a gene. Germline V gene sequence: CDR1 LNHDA, CDR2 SQIVND (reference sequence). The CDR3 runs to 16 residues. The CDR3 nucleotides are TGTGCCAGTAGTACTTTACCGGGACAGGGGAACACTGAAGCTTTCTTT. It encodes CASSTLPGQGNTEAFF.

This sequence joins TRBV6-4 and TRBJ1-1; D unresolved. V lost 0 bases and J lost 4, with 6 bases in between. CDR1 is MRHNA, CDR2 SNTAGT, per germline. The CDR3 loop spans 13 amino acids. This chain's CDR3 is CASSDSWATEAFF. The DNA of the CDR3 is TGTGCCAGCAGTGACTCGTGGGCCACTGAAGCTTTCTTT.

This clone showed up just once. The chain joins TRBV2 to TRBJ2-7, with TRBD1 matching 8 bases. This CDR3 has 15 amino acids. CDR1 SNHLY and CDR2 FYNNEI come from the germline V gene. With 6 bases clipped from V and 6 bases from J, the junction kept 13 bases outside the gene matches. CDR3 bases: TGTGCCAGCAGCCCCATCCTGACAGGGGTTGTCGAGCAGTACTTC. Translation: CASSPILTGVVEQYF.

This chain uses TRBV12-3 or TRBV12-4 with TRBJ2-7; D possibly corresponds to TRBD1 (6 bases). This CDR3 is 13 amino acids long. V was shortened by 1 base and J by 7 bases, with 11 bases between the two germline ends. For the CDR3, the DNA is TGTGCCAGCAGTTTAGTCAGGGGATGGGAGCAGTACTTC. Protein sequence: CASSLVRGWEQYF.

The chain carries TRBV24-1 and TRBJ2-5, with D uncertain. The CDR3 covers 15 residues. CDR1 and CDR2 (germline): KGHDR, SFDVKD. Trimming removed 3 bases at V and 1 base at J, with 11 bases between. This chain's CDR3 is CATSDGQRFQETQYF. CDR3 bases: TGTGCCACCAGTGATGGGCAGAGATTCCAAGAGACCCAGTACTTC.

The rearrangement uses TRBV19 and TRBJ1-3, with D possibly TRBD1 on 5 matching bases. V was pared by 8 bases and J by 4 bases, with 18 bases between. CDR1 is LNHDA and CDR2 is SQIVND in the germline V gene (reference sequence). The CDR3 is 15 amino acids. CDR3 in amino acids: CASRLGGTNGNTIYF. The CDR3 DNA follows: TGTGCCAGTCGTTTGGGGGGAACTAACGGAAACACCATATATTTT. Full variable domain (missing parts from reference TRBV19 and TRBJ1-3): DGGITQSPKYLFRKEGQNVTLSCEQNLNHDAMYWYRQDPGQGLRLIYYSQIVNDFQKGDIAEGYSVSREKKESFPLTVTSAQKNPTAFYLCASRLGGTNGNTIYFGEGSWLTVV.

This clone was recorded at least ten times. The V call is TRBV4-3, the J call TRBJ2-1; D is perhaps TRBD2 (5 bases). The germline V gene encodes CDR1 LGHNA and CDR2 YSLEER. The V gene lost 0 bases and the J gene lost 2 bases, with 11 bases spanning the gap. The CDR3 consists of 16 residues. The CDR3: CASSQDKTNPYNEQFF. The CDR3, as DNA: TGCGCCAGCAGCCAAGATAAGACTAATCCCTACAATGAGCAGTTCTTC.

The CDR3 loop is CASSRPGTGELFF. CDR3 nucleotide sequence: TGCGCCAGCAGCAGGCCAGGCACCGGGGAGCTGTTTTTT. The chain uses TRBV5-1 and TRBJ2-2; D is undetermined. V was shortened by 4 bases and J by 4 bases, with 8 bases between the two germline ends. The CDR3 length is 13 residues. CDR1 and CDR2 from the germline V gene are SGHRS and YFSETQ.